The 22 T cell receptor beta chains below were found in one sample sequenced in a study of blood T cell repertoires in COVID-19. Sequencing was performed with immunoSEQ multiplex PCR; in TCRdb, only in-frame clones are kept and a portion is missing. Seen here are 100,000 to 150,000 clones, 70% to 85% observed once, and the top ten hold about 17%. Sequencing was carried out using peripheral blood. These receptors all come from a woman of 80 years or more with acute or convalescent COVID-19.

This sequence joins TRBV7-2 and TRBJ1-1; 7 nucleotides align to TRBD1. This CDR3 has 14 residues. Germline assignment: CDR1 SGHTA and CDR2 FQGNSA. V shed 7 bases, J shed 0 bases, and the junction held 5 bases outside the gene matches. CDR3 in DNA: TGTGCCAGCACCGGGACAGAGCTGAACACTGAAGCTTTCTTT. Residues: CASTGTELNTEAFF.

The chain is built from TRBV7-8 and TRBJ1-1; D unclear. V shed 5 bases and J shed 1 base, with 14 bases lying between them. CDR1 and CDR2 from the germline V gene are SGHVS and FQNEAQ. The CDR3 contains 15 residues. CDR3 in DNA: TGTGCCAGCAGCCAGTGGGGTAGCGCGAACACTGAAGCTTTCTTT. It yields the protein CASSQWGSANTEAFF.

J is TRBJ1-2 and V is TRBV4-3; TRBD1 might be the D (6 bases). Trimming shortened V by 4 bases and J by 5 bases, and 17 bases separated the two germline ends. The CDR3 sequence is 15 residues long. Germline V gene data show CDR1 as LGHNA and CDR2 as YSLEER. CDR3 in DNA: TGCGCCAGCAGCCGGCAGCGGGGGGCGGGGTATGGCTACACCTTC. Protein sequence: CASSRQRGAGYGYTF.

V gene TRBV5-1 combines with J gene TRBJ2-2; D possibly corresponds to TRBD2 (5 bases). CDR1 is SGHRS, CDR2 YFSETQ, per germline. The CDR3 is made up of 16 amino acids. Trimming took off 5 bases at V and 6 bases at J, with 20 bases between the two ends. In DNA, the CDR3 is TGCGCCAGCAGGGACGCGGCGGGCGGCTTTCCCGGGGAGCTGTTTTTT. It yields the protein CASRDAAGGFPGELFF. Full variable domain (rest looked up from reference TRBV5-1 and TRBJ2-2): KAGVTQTPRYLIKTRGQQVTLSCSPISGHRSVSWYQQTPGQGLQFLFEYFSETQRNKGNFPGRFSGRQFSNSRSEMNVSTLELGDSALYLCASRDAAGGFPGELFFGEGSRLTVL.

This chain connects TRBV19 to TRBJ2-2; D unresolved. The CDR3 runs to 13 residues. The germline V gene encodes CDR1 LNHDA and CDR2 SQIVND (reference sequence). V shed 4 bases and J shed 3 bases, with 6 bases lying between them. The CDR3 region has the DNA TGTGCCAGTAGTACCGGGTACACCGGGGAGCTGTTTTTT. Amino acid sequence: CASSTGYTGELFF.

The chain employs TRBV7-2 and TRBJ1-6, with D unclear. Germline values: CDR1 SGHTA, CDR2 FQGNSA. Trimming took 5 bases from V and 12 from J, leaving 20 bases between them. This CDR3 spans 15 amino acids. The CDR3 bases are TGTGCCAGCAGCACTCAAGCCCTGCCCGAGGAACCCCTCCACTTT. It codes for CASSTQALPEEPLHF.

The chain is built from TRBV10-3 and TRBJ1-6; TRBD1 matches at 9 bases. The germline gives CDR1 ENHRY, CDR2 SYGVKD. Trimming removed 7 bases from V and 7 bases from J; junction bases left unmatched: 5. The CDR3 has 14 amino acids. The CDR3 DNA follows: TGTGCCATCACGGGGACAGGGTTGAATTCACCCCTCCACTTT. Its translation is CAITGTGLNSPLHF.

The chain employs TRBV9 and TRBJ2-3, with 8 bases fitting TRBD2. CDR3 length: 16 amino acids. Germline V gives CDR1 SGDLS, CDR2 YYNGEE. J was trimmed by 2 bases and V by 4 bases; bases with no gene match: 9. In DNA, the CDR3 is TGTGCCAGCAGCCTCTCGCCGGGAGGGTACACAGATACGCAGTATTTT. Amino acid sequence: CASSLSPGGYTDTQYF.

The chain is built from TRBV6-5 and TRBJ1-4, with a weak D call TRBD1 (5 bases). The CDR3 spans 14 residues. CDR1 is MNHEY, CDR2 SVGAGI, per germline. V dropped 6 bases and J dropped 3 bases, with 11 bases sitting between them. In nucleotides, the CDR3 is TGTGCCAGCAGGCCCGGGGGTGCTAATGAAAAACTGTTTTTT. Amino acid sequence: CASRPGGANEKLFF.

V gene TRBV7-2 combines with J gene TRBJ1-5, with 9 bases fitting TRBD1. The CDR3 consists of 16 residues. Germline CDR1 SGHTA, CDR2 FQGNSA. The V gene end was trimmed by 2 bases and the J gene end by 5 bases; junction bases not matched to a gene: 7. For the CDR3, the DNA is TGTGCCAGCAGCTTAAATGGACAGGGGATCTATCAGCCCCAGCATTTT. It translates to CASSLNGQGIYQPQHF.

This chain uses TRBV7-8 with TRBJ1-1, with D tentatively TRBD1 (5 bases). This CDR3 has 15 residues. Trimming removed 6 bases from V and 0 bases from J, with 14 bases in between. Germline CDR1 is SGHVS and CDR2 is FQNEAQ. The CDR3 DNA reads as TGTGCCAGCAGAATCAGCAGGGCCGTGAACACTGAAGCTTTCTTT. Residues: CASRISRAVNTEAFF.

The chain carries TRBV7-9 and TRBJ2-2, with 7 bases identical to TRBD1. There are 15 residues in the CDR3. The trim removed 5 bases at V and 4 bases at J, leaving 7 bases unmatched. The germline gives CDR1 SEHNR, CDR2 FQNEAQ (reference sequence). The CDR3 is CASSVNRGGTGELFF. CDR3 bases: TGTGCCAGCAGCGTCAACAGGGGCGGCACCGGGGAGCTGTTTTTT.

The gene calls are TRBV7-9 and TRBJ1-1; 7 bases line up with TRBD1. After removal of 5 bases from V and 1 base from J, the junction contained 4 bases not matched to a gene. CDR1 and CDR2 (germline): SEHNR, FQNEAQ (reference sequence). This CDR3 is 14 amino acids long. The CDR3 nucleotides are TGTGCCAGCAGCCCTTGGACAGGGAACACTGAAGCTTTCTTT. As protein: CASSPWTGNTEAFF.

The CDR3 DNA reads as TGTGCCAGCTCACCACCGCTTAGCGGGGGTGGTGAGACCCAGTACTTC. Translation: CASSPPLSGGGETQYF. The chain employs TRBV18 and TRBJ2-5, with 9 bases matching TRBD2. The CDR3 runs 16 residues. V was pared by 0 bases and J by 5 bases, with 7 bases of the junction left unmatched. Germline CDR1 KGHSH, CDR2 LQKENI.

This clone has just a few counts. The V call is TRBV25-1, the J call TRBJ1-2; unclear D gene. Trimming shortened V by 5 bases and J by 6 bases, and 16 bases separated the two germline ends. Per the germline V gene, CDR1 is MGHDK and CDR2 is SYGVNS. This CDR3 is built from 14 residues. CDR3 nucleotides: TGTGCCAGCAGTCAATCGATAGGAGCACATGGCTACACCTTC. Translated: CASSQSIGAHGYTF.

The V call is TRBV19, the J call TRBJ2-7; tentatively, D is TRBD1 (6 bases). Trimming took 8 bases from V and 4 from J, leaving 18 bases between them. The germline V gene encodes CDR1 LNHDA and CDR2 SQIVND (reference sequence). This CDR3 contains 14 residues. CDR3 nucleotides: TGTGCCAGTGGCCCACAGGGTCCAGATTACGAGCAGTACTTC. Translating gives CASGPQGPDYEQYF.

V is TRBV5-1 and J is TRBJ2-1, with TRBD2 matching over 12 bases. The germline gives CDR1 SGHRS, CDR2 YFSETQ. V dropped 0 bases and J dropped 6; count of bases not matched to a gene: 4. This CDR3 is 16 amino acids long. CDR3 nucleotide sequence: TGCGCCAGCAGCTTGGCTCTAGCGGGAGGGCTCAATGAGCAGTTCTTC. It codes for CASSLALAGGLNEQFF.

This rearrangement joins TRBV11-2 to TRBJ2-1, with 8 positions matching TRBD1. The CDR3 sequence is 14 residues long. Germline V lookup: CDR1 SGHAT, CDR2 FQNNGV. V shed 2 bases, J shed 7 bases, and the junction held 4 bases outside the gene matches. CDR3 DNA: TGTGCCAGCAGCTTATCGACAGGGGCAAATGAGCAGTTCTTC. Protein sequence: CASSLSTGANEQFF.

This clone was observed once. The chain employs TRBV14 and TRBJ1-6; D is unresolved. The V gene lost 4 bases and the J gene lost 0 bases, with 7 bases spanning the gap. The CDR3 has 15 residues. Germline V gene sequence: CDR1 SGHDN, CDR2 FVKESK. For the CDR3, the DNA is TGTGCCAGCAGCCTCTCAGGCTCCTATAATTCACCCCTCCACTTT. Encoded protein: CASSLSGSYNSPLHF.

This chain uses TRBV28 with TRBJ1-1; no definite D call. Deletions cut 8 bases from V and 0 bases from J, with 10 bases between. The CDR3 is 13 amino acids. The germline V gene has CDR1 MDHEN and CDR2 SYDVKM. The CDR3 loop reads CASSGGMNTEAFF. The CDR3 coding sequence is TGTGCCAGCTCTGGAGGGATGAACACTGAAGCTTTCTTT.

CDR3 loop: CASSYSGATQIYGYTF. DNA of the CDR3: TGTGCCAGCAGTTACTCTGGGGCTACCCAAATCTATGGCTACACCTTC. This sequence joins TRBV6-6 and TRBJ1-2, with D possibly being TRBD1 (5 bases). CDR3 length: 16 amino acids. The V and J ends lost 0 bases and 4 bases respectively, with 15 bases between them. Germline CDR1 MNHNY, CDR2 SVGAGI (reference sequence).

This clone was seen once. The V call is TRBV7-2, the J call TRBJ2-2; TRBD2 is a possible D gene (6 bases). The germline V gene has CDR1 SGHTA and CDR2 FQGNSA. The CDR3 totals 14 residues. Trimming cost V 9 bases and J 5 bases, with 16 bases left between them. The CDR3: CASRRGIRTGELFF. Here the CDR3 DNA reads TGTGCCAGTCGGCGGGGTATACGGACCGGGGAGCTGTTTTTT.